This is a list of T cell receptor beta chains from one sample in a study of shared clonotypes between healthy human individuals. The protocol was immunoSEQ multiplex PCR, while the TCRdb copy is restricted to in-frame clones and leaves out a portion. This table holds 650,000 to 800,000 clones, around 90% found once. Sequenced: naive CD8+ T cells sorted from blood. Receptors originate from a young man in good health. The CDR3 runs from the conserved cysteine through the conserved F or W. The D gene is left open where the match is weak. The size of a clone is reported for some rows only, either as once, few or many, or as a class for expanded clones.

j_call v_call clone_size d_call cdr3_nt cdr3_aa
TRBJ2-7 TRBV29-1 . TRBD2 TGCAGCGTTGGAGCGGGACTCTCCTACGAGCAGTACTTC CSVGAGLSYEQYF
TRBJ2-1 TRBV19 . TRBD2 TGTGCCAGTCAGTGGCAGGCGGGAGACGTGAACAATGAGCAGTTCTTC CASQWQAGDVNNEQFF
TRBJ2-2 TRBV2 . TRBD1 TGTGCCAGCCTGGACAGGGGATCGAACACCGGGGAGCTGTTTTTT CASLDRGSNTGELFF
TRBJ2-7 TRBV4-3 . . TGCGCCAGCAGCCAAAGTGTGGCAGGGAAGTACGAGCAGTACTTC CASSQSVAGKYEQYF
TRBJ2-2 TRBV9 . . TGTGCCAGCAGCGTAGGAGGGTTGGTTCCCGGGGAGCTGTTTTTT CASSVGGLVPGELFF
TRBJ2-7 TRBV7-7 . TRBD1 TGTGCTAGCAGCTCGGACAGGTCGTCCGCCGAGCAGTACTTC CASSSDRSSAEQYF
TRBJ1-5 TRBV7-9 . . TGTGCCAGCAGCTTAGGGTACGATCAGCCCCAGCATTTT CASSLGYDQPQHF
TRBJ2-1 TRBV13 few . TGTGCCAGCAGCTTATGGGCAGGAGATTACAATGAGCAGTTCTTC CASSLWAGDYNEQFF
TRBJ1-1 TRBV21-1 . . TGTGCCAGCAGCAAACCCCCTCTTTGTTTCCGGAACACTGAAGCTTTCTTT CASSKPPLCFRNTEAFF
TRBJ2-7 TRBV28 . . TGTGCCAGCAGTCCACCCCGGCAGGCCTACGAGCAGTACTTC CASSPPRQAYEQYF
TRBJ2-1 TRBV28 . TRBD1 TGTGCCAGCAGCTGGGACAGGGCCTCCTACAATGAGCAGTTCTTC CASSWDRASYNEQFF
TRBJ2-1 TRBV6-1 . . TGTGCCAGCAAGGGGAGGCCTAACAATGAGCAGTTCTTC CASKGRPNNEQFF
TRBJ2-3 TRBV15 once TRBD2 TGTGCCACCAGCAGAGTTGGGACTAAATCAGATACGCAGTATTTT CATSRVGTKSDTQYF
TRBJ2-3 TRBV5-4 . TRBD2 TGTGCCAGCAGCGAAGCGGGAGTCAAACTAGATACGCAGTATTTT CASSEAGVKLDTQYF
TRBJ2-1 TRBV27 . TRBD2 TGTGCCAGCAGTTTAACAGGGTCTAGCGGGAGGGGGCCCTACAATGAGCAGTTCTTC CASSLTGSSGRGPYNEQFF
TRBJ2-1 TRBV10-3 . . TGTGCCATCAGTCCAGAGGCTAGCTCCTACAATGAGCAGTTCTTC CAISPEASSYNEQFF
TRBJ1-5 TRBV5-6 . . TGTGCCAGCAGCTTTTTCTCCTCTGGGAATCAGCCCCAGCATTTT CASSFFSSGNQPQHF
TRBJ1-4 TRBV5-1 . . TGCGCCAGCAGCTCCCAGAATAATGAAAAACTGTTTTTT CASSSQNNEKLFF
TRBJ2-7 TRBV2 . . TGTGCCAGCGCAGGACAGTCCTCCTACGAGCAGTACTTC CASAGQSSYEQYF
TRBJ2-5 TRBV14 once . TGTGCCAGTTCGACCCTGGCGGACCAAGAGACCCAGTACTTC CASSTLADQETQYF
TRBJ2-3 TRBV27 . . TGTGCCAGCAGTTCGGCGGTTAGCACAGATACGCAGTATTTT CASSSAVSTDTQYF
TRBJ2-1 TRBV7-2 . TRBD2 TGTGCCAGCAGCTTAGTGCTAGCGGGAAGAAATGAGCAGTTCTTC CASSLVLAGRNEQFF
TRBJ2-1 TRBV28 once TRBD2 TGTGCCAGCAGTGCACTAGCGGGAGGAAACAATGAGCAGTTCTTC CASSALAGGNNEQFF
TRBJ1-5 TRBV27 . . TGTGCCAGCAGTTTGGTTCGGGGTCAGCCCCAGCATTTT CASSLVRGQPQHF
TRBJ2-7 TRBV27 . . TGTGCCAGCAGGTCCGGGACCTACGAGCAGTACTTC CASRSGTYEQYF
TRBJ1-2 TRBV7-5 . . TGTGTCAGAAGCTTAGGTTGGGACGTGAAAACTTCTAACTATGGCTACACCTTC CVRSLGWDVKTSNYGYTF
TRBJ1-1 TRBV7-9 . . TGTGCCAGCAGCTCCCCTATCGACAGGTCGAACACTGAAGCTTTCTTT CASSSPIDRSNTEAFF
TRBJ1-1 TRBV19 . . TGTGCCACCACCAATTACTCGGGGGCCCAGGTGTGGACTGAAGCTTTCTTT CATTNYSGAQVWTEAFF
TRBJ1-1 TRBV4-1 . . TGCGCCAGCAGCCAAGATGAGATTACTGAAGCTTTCTTT CASSQDEITEAFF
TRBJ2-2 TRBV12-5 . . TGTGCTAGTGGGCGATACACCGGGGAGCTGTTTTTT CASGRYTGELFF
TRBJ2-7 TRBV2 . . TGTGCCAGCACCGGGGACAGTGGGGGAGGATACGAGCAGTACTTC CASTGDSGGGYEQYF
TRBJ1-2 TRBV7-2 . . TGTGCCAGCAGCTTAAGGGGGGAAGGGGTCTATGGCTACACCTTC CASSLRGEGVYGYTF
TRBJ2-3 TRBV5-6 . . TGTGCGGGTTCTGGCGGGCCCCCAGATACGCAGTATTTT CAGSGGPPDTQYF
TRBJ1-2 TRBV10-2 once . TGCGCCAGCAGTGAGATCATGAACTATGGCTACACCTTC CASSEIMNYGYTF
TRBJ1-2 TRBV7-2 . TRBD1 TGTGCCAGCCGAAAAGTGGGACAGAAGAAAGATGGCTACACCTTC CASRKVGQKKDGYTF
TRBJ1-2 TRBV5-4 . TRBD1 TGTGCCAGCAGCTTGTTGGACAGGGGTCTTGACTATGGCTACACCTTC CASSLLDRGLDYGYTF
TRBJ2-2 TRBV7-9 . TRBD2 TGTGCCAGCAGCACAAACGGGACTAGCGGGAGAACCGGGGAGCTGTTTTTT CASSTNGTSGRTGELFF
TRBJ2-1 TRBV9 . . TGTGCCAGCAGCGTAGGTGGCTTCACGTACTACAATGAGCAGTTCTTC CASSVGGFTYYNEQFF
TRBJ2-5 TRBV7-2 . . TGTGCCAGCAGCTCCGGTTCTCTAGCTCGGGAGACCCAGTACTTC CASSSGSLARETQYF
TRBJ2-7 TRBV27 . TRBD1 TGTGCCAGCAGTATCTCGACAGGGGCCTACGAGCAGTACTTC CASSISTGAYEQYF
TRBJ2-7 TRBV27 . TRBD2 TGTGCCAGCAGTGGCCTCCCGGGACTAGTTGGGGAGCAGTACTTC CASSGLPGLVGEQYF
TRBJ1-5 TRBV27 once . TGTGCCAGCAGTTTAATCTATAGGGGGAATCAGCCCCAGCATTTT CASSLIYRGNQPQHF
TRBJ2-2 TRBV4-3 . TRBD2 TGCGCCAGCAGCCAATCAGCTAGCGGGAGGGCCTCCGGGGAGCTGTTTTTT CASSQSASGRASGELFF